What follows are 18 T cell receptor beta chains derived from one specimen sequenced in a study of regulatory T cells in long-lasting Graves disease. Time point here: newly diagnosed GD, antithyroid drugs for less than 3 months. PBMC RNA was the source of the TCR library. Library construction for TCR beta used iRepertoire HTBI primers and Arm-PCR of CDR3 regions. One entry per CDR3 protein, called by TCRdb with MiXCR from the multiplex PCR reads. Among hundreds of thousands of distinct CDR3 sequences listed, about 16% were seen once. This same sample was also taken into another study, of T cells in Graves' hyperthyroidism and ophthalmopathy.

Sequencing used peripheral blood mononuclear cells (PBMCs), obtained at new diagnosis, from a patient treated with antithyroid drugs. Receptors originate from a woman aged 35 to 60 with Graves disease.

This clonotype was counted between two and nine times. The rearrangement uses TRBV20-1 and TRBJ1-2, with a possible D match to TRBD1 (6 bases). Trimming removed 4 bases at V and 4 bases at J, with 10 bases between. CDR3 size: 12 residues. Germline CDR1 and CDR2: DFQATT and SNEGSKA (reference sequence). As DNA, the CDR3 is TGCAGTGCTACCCGGGGGGCCTATGGCTACACCTTC. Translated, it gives CSATRGAYGYTF.

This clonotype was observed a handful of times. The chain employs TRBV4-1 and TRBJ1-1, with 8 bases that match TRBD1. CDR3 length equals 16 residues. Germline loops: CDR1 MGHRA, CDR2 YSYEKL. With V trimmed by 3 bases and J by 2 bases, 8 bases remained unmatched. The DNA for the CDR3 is TGCGCCAGCAGCCAGAGACGACAGGGGAGTAACACTGAAGCTTTCTTT. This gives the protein CASSQRRQGSNTEAFF.

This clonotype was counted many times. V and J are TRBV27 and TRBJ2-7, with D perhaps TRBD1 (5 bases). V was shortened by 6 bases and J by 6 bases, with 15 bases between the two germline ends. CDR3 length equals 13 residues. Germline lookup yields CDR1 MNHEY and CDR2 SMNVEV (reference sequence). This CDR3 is CASSFRPRAEQYF. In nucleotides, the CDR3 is TGTGCCAGCAGCTTCCGCCCCAGGGCCGAGCAGTACTTC.

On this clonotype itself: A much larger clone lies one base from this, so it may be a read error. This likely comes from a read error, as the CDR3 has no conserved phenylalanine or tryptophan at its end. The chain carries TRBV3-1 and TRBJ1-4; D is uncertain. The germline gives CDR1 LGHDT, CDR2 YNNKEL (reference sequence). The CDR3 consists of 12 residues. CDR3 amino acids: CAVRSPGEKLFL. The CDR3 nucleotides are TGTGCAGTCAGGAGCCCGGGGGAAAAACTGTTTTTA.

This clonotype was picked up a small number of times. CDR3 DNA sequence: TGTGCCACCACCGGGGGGGCAGGGGCGAGGGGCTACACCTTC. Encoded protein: CATTGGAGARGYTF. The rearrangement links TRBV19 to TRBJ1-2; weak D call: TRBD1 (6 bases). The germline CDR1 and CDR2 sequences are LNHDA and SQIVND (reference sequence). CDR3 size: 14 residues. V was cut by 10 bases and J by 8 bases, with 23 bases left in between.

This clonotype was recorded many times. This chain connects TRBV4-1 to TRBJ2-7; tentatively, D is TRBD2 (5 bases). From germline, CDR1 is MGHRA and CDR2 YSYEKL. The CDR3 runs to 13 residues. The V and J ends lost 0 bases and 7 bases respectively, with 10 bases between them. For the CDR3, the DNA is TGCGCCAGCAGCCAAGATGAGGGATGGGAGCAGTACTTC. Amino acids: CASSQDEGWEQYF.

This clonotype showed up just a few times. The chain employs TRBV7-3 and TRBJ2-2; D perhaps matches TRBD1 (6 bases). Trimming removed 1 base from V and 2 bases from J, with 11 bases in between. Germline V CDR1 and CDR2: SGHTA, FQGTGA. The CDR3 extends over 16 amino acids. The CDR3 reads CASSLNPQGNTGELFF. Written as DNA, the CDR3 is TGTGCCAGCAGCTTAAACCCACAGGGTAACACCGGGGAGCTGTTTTTT. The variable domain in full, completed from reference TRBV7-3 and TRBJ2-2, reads GAGVSQTPSNKVTEKGKYVELRCDPISGHTALYWYRQSLGQGPEFLIYFQGTGAADDSGLPNDRFFAVRPEGSVSTLKIQRTERGDSAVYLCASSLNPQGNTGELFFGEGSRLTVL.

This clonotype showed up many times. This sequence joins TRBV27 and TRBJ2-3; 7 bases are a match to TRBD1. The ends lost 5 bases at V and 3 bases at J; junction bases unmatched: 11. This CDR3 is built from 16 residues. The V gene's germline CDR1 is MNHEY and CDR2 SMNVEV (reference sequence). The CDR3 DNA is TGTGCCAGCAGTCTGGACAGGATCTCCGCGACAGATACGCAGTATTTT. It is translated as CASSLDRISATDTQYF.

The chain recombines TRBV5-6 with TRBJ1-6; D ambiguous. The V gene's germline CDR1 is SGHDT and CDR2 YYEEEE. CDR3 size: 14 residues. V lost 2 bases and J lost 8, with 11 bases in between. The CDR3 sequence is CASSFGSGDSPLHF. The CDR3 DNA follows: TGTGCCAGCAGCTTTGGGTCTGGGGATTCACCCCTCCACTTT. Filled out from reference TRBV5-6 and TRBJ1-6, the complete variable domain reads DAGVTQSPTHLIKTRGQQVTLRCSPKSGHDTVSWYQQALGQGPQFIFQYYEEEERQRGNFPDRFSGHQFPNYSSELNVNALLLGDSALYLCASSFGSGDSPLHFGNGTRLTVT.

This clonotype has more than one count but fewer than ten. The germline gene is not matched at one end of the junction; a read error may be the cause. In nucleotides, the CDR3 is TGTGCCAGCAGTTGGTTTAGGAGGGATGGAGCGTTGAACTTC. Its translation: CASSWFRRDGALNF. This chain connects TRBV12-3 or TRBV12-4 to TRBJ2-7; tentative D call: TRBD2 (6 bases). The CDR3 runs to 14 residues.

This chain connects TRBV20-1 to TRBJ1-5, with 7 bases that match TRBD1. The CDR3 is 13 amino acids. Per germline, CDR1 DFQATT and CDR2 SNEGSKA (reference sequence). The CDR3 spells CSFAGQGNQPQHF. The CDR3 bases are TGCAGCTTTGCTGGACAGGGCAATCAGCCCCAGCATTTT.

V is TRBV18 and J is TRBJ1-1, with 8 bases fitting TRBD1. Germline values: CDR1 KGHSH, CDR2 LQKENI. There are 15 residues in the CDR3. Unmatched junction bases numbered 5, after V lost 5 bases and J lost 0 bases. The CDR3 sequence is CASSSGQAMNTEAFF. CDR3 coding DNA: TGTGCCAGCTCATCGGGACAGGCTATGAACACTGAAGCTTTCTTT.

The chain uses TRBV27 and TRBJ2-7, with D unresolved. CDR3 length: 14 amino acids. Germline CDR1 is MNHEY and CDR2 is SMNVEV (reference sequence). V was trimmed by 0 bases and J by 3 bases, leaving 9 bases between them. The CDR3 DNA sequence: TGTGCCAGCAGTTTATCGATTGGTAGCTACGAGCAGTACTTC. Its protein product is CASSLSIGSYEQYF.

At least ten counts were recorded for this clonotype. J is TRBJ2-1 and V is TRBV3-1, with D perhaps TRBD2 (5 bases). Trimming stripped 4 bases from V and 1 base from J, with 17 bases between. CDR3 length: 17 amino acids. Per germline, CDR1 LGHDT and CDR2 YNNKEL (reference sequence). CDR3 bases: TGTGCCAGCAGCCTCCAAGGGCTAGCTGGGTCCTACAATGAGCAGTTCTTC. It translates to CASSLQGLAGSYNEQFF.

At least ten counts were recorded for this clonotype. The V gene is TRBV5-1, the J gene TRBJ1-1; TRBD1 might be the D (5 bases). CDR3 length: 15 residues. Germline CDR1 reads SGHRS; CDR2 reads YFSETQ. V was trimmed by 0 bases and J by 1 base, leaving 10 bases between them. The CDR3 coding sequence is TGCGCCAGCAGCTTGGGAGGGGCCCAGAACACTGAAGCTTTCTTT. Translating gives CASSLGGAQNTEAFF.

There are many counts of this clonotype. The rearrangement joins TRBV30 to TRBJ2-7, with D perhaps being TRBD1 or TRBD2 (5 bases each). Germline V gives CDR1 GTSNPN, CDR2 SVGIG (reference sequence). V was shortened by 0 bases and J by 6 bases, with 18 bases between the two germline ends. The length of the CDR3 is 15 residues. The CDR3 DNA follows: TGTGCCTGGAGTGTACCTCCGGGACGACGCAGCGAGCAGTACTTC. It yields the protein CAWSVPPGRRSEQYF.

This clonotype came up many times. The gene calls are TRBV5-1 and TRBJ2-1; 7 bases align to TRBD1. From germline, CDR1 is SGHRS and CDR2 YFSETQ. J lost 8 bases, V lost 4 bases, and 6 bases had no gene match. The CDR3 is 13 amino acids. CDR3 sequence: CASSRDRADEQFF. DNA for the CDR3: TGCGCCAGCAGCCGTGACAGGGCTGATGAGCAGTTCTTC. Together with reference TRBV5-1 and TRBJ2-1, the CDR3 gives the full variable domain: KAGVTQTPRYLIKTRGQQVTLSCSPISGHRSVSWYQQTPGQGLQFLFEYFSETQRNKGNFPGRFSGRQFSNSRSEMNVSTLELGDSALYLCASSRDRADEQFFGPGTRLTVL.

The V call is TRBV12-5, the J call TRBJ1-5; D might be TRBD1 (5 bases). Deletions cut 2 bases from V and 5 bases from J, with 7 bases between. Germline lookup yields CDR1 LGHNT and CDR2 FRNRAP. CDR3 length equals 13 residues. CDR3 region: CASGLMTDQPQHF. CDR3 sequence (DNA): TGTGCTAGTGGTTTGATGACAGATCAGCCCCAGCATTTT.